This record covers a single T cell receptor beta chain. Its cognate antigen is unknown. The use of a sample-barcoded 5' primer and a J-beta primer mix characterized a second PCR of about 7 to 12 cycles. Tags on each cDNA molecule came from a template-switch adaptor with 12 random nucleotides. Each CDR3 protein is one row after TCRdb ran MiXCR on the 5' RACE reads. The sample yields about 680,000 distinct CDR3 sequences, more than 40% seen once. This sample is drawn from a study of blood T cells in healthy people across ages. Findings and caveats of the study: The percentage of naive T cells correlated strongly with TCR beta diversity.

The CDR3 has 20 residues. Germline V lookup: CDR1 MDHEN, CDR2 SYDVKM. J gave up 0 bases and V 3 bases, and 12 bases lay outside the gene matches. This sequence was found in a woman in her fifties or sixties in good health. The material sequenced was blood. V gene TRBV28 combines with J gene TRBJ2-7; 15 bases agree with TRBD2. Here the CDR3 DNA reads TGTGCCAGCAGTTTGTTATCGCCGGGGACTAGCGGGAGGCCCTCCTACGAGCAGTACTTC. Its translation is CASSLLSPGTSGRPSYEQYF.